These 29 T cell receptor beta chains were all obtained from the same sample, sequenced in a study of OX40 agonist ivuxolimab in advanced cancers. Here immunoSEQ multiplex PCR was the method, and the copy in TCRdb shows in-frame clones only, minus some. The sample lists almost 80,000 clones; 80% to 90% were seen once. The sample consisted of CD4+ or CD8+ T cells sorted from blood, taken in a trial of the OX40 agonist ivuxolimab. All receptors come from an adult with an advanced solid tumor such as melanoma, head and neck, liver or kidney cancer.

The chain couples TRBV30 to TRBJ2-1, with 16 bases matching TRBD2. The germline CDR1 and CDR2 sequences are GTSNPN and SVGIG (reference sequence). The V gene end was trimmed by 2 bases and the J gene end by 10 bases; junction bases not matched to a gene: 2. The CDR3 is made up of 14 amino acids. The CDR3 coding sequence is TGTGCCTGGAGTACGGGACTAGCGGGGGGGGAGCAGTTCTTC. This translates into CAWSTGLAGGEQFF.

The chain combines TRBV19 with TRBJ2-1; TRBD2 matches at 8 bases. This CDR3 spans 16 amino acids. Germline assignment: CDR1 LNHDA and CDR2 SQIVND (reference sequence). The junction had 4 bases not matched to a gene; V was cut back by 2 bases and J by 1 base. The CDR3 is CASSILGGRSYNEQFF. The CDR3 DNA reads TGTGCCAGTAGTATATTAGGCGGGAGGTCCTACAATGAGCAGTTCTTC.

The chain has TRBV9 and TRBJ2-3, with TRBD2 identical over 9 bases. After removal of 4 bases from V and 2 bases from J, the junction contained 8 bases not matched to a gene. This CDR3 has 16 residues. CDR1 and CDR2 (germline): SGDLS, YYNGEE. CDR3: CASSPRGGDPTDTQYF. The CDR3 region has the DNA TGTGCCAGCAGCCCGCGGGGGGGGGATCCCACAGATACGCAGTATTTT.

The V and J genes are TRBV15 and TRBJ2-1, with 9 bases fitting TRBD2. Looked up from germline, CDR1 is LNHNV and CDR2 is YYDKDF (reference sequence). This CDR3 has 18 residues. With V trimmed by 1 base and J by 9 bases, 16 bases remained unmatched. CDR3 nucleotide sequence: TGTGCCACCAGCAGAGGATCCATAGCGGGGGAGGGCGATAGTGAGCAGTTCTTC. Amino acids: CATSRGSIAGEGDSEQFF.

This chain links TRBV27 with TRBJ2-1, with TRBD1 as a possible D gene (5 bases). Deletions cut 5 bases from V and 8 bases from J, with 16 bases between. The CDR3 is 14 residues long. Looked up from germline, CDR1 is MNHEY and CDR2 is SMNVEV (reference sequence). CDR3 nucleotide sequence: TGTGCCAGCAGTCGACAAAGGTCCAGGGATGAGCAGTTCTTC. It translates to CASSRQRSRDEQFF.

The table lists this clone with a few counts. V and J are TRBV2 and TRBJ1-5; D unresolved. Germline CDR1 and CDR2: SNHLY and FYNNEI. The length of the CDR3 is 12 residues. V dropped 2 bases and J dropped 3 bases, with 2 bases sitting between them. The CDR3 loop is CASSEHNQPQHF. For the CDR3, the DNA is TGTGCCAGCAGTGAACACAATCAGCCCCAGCATTTT.

This chain connects TRBV7-2 to TRBJ2-7; D is tentatively TRBD1 or TRBD2 (5 bases each). This CDR3 has 13 amino acids. Germline-derived CDR1 and CDR2 are SGHTA and FQGNSA. The ends were cut back, 3 bases at V and 5 bases at J, with 11 bases in the middle. The CDR3 loop reads CASSLGPRNEQYF. The CDR3 DNA reads as TGTGCCAGCAGCTTGGGACCCCGGAACGAGCAGTACTTC.

This clone was counted once. V usage is TRBV11-2 and J usage is TRBJ2-7, with D perhaps matching TRBD1 (5 bases). The CDR3 consists of 15 residues. The germline gives CDR1 SGHAT, CDR2 FQNNGV. V lost 3 bases to trimming and J lost 0 bases, with 12 bases between them. The CDR3 DNA reads as TGTGCCAGCAGCTTGAACAGGTTGAGCTCCTACGAGCAGTACTTC. Its translation: CASSLNRLSSYEQYF.

The chain links TRBV6-1 to TRBJ2-7; TRBD1 aligns across 10 bases. Germline values: CDR1 MNHNS, CDR2 SASEGT. The CDR3 length is 12 residues. V dropped 1 base and J dropped 9; count of bases not matched to a gene: 0. CDR3 protein: CASSEGDRGQYF. For the CDR3, the DNA is TGTGCCAGCAGTGAAGGGGACAGGGGGCAGTACTTC.

The gene calls are TRBV5-1 and TRBJ2-1; D might be TRBD1 or TRBD2, each matching 5 bases. Trimming took 1 base from V and 12 from J, leaving 14 bases between them. This CDR3 is 13 amino acids long. CDR1 is SGHRS and CDR2 is YFSETQ in the germline V gene. Written as DNA, the CDR3 is TGCGCCAGCAGCTTGTATCCGGGGCCCTTGCAGTTCTTC. It codes for CASSLYPGPLQFF.

This clone was observed a few times. The rearrangement joins TRBV5-1 to TRBJ2-1, with 7 bases fitting TRBD1. The CDR3 loop spans 16 amino acids. Germline V CDR1 and CDR2: SGHRS, YFSETQ. V was clipped by 4 bases and J by 4 bases; unmatched bases: 11. CDR3 nucleotide sequence: TGCGCCAGCAGCACTTCCGGGACAGCTAATTACAATGAGCAGTTCTTC. Its translation: CASSTSGTANYNEQFF.

This clone showed up just a few times. V and J are TRBV29-1 and TRBJ2-7; 8 bases are shared with TRBD1. The CDR3 is 13 amino acids. From germline, CDR1 is SQVTM and CDR2 ANQGSEA. Trimming took 6 bases from V and 3 from J; bases not matched to a gene: 7. In DNA, the CDR3 is TGCAGCGTCGGTAATACAGGGGGCTACGAGCAGTACTTC. Encoded protein: CSVGNTGGYEQYF.

This clone appeared a few times. The rearrangement links TRBV7-2 to TRBJ2-2; D perhaps matches TRBD1 (5 bases). The length of the CDR3 is 14 residues. CDR1 SGHTA and CDR2 FQGNSA come from the germline V gene. Between the trimmed V and J ends, which lost 5 bases and 1 base, there was a span of 8 bases. CDR3 amino acids: CASSPTVNTGELFF. In nucleotides, the CDR3 is TGTGCCAGCAGCCCGACAGTGAACACCGGGGAGCTGTTTTTT.

The chain combines TRBV9 with TRBJ1-6; 7 bases are a match to TRBD1. The CDR3 covers 17 residues. The germline gives CDR1 SGDLS, CDR2 YYNGEE. With 1 base clipped from V and 8 bases from J, the junction kept 12 bases outside the gene matches. CDR3 sequence: CASSVYDRVAEYSPLHF. DNA of the CDR3: TGTGCCAGCAGCGTATACGACAGGGTTGCGGAGTATTCACCCCTCCACTTT.

This clone has just a few counts. The chain carries TRBV7-7 and TRBJ2-5; no reliable D call. Germline assignment: CDR1 SSHAT and CDR2 FNYEAQ (reference sequence). The CDR3 has 13 amino acids. V was pared by 5 bases and J by 0 bases, with 7 bases between. The CDR3 here is CASSKENQETQYF. CDR3 nucleotides: TGTGCCAGCAGCAAAGAGAACCAAGAGACCCAGTACTTC.

The V gene is TRBV28, the J gene TRBJ2-2; TRBD2 aligns across 8 bases. The length of the CDR3 is 15 residues. Trimming at V came to 6 bases and at J to 3 bases, leaving 6 bases not matched to a gene. The germline V gene has CDR1 MDHEN and CDR2 SYDVKM. The CDR3 loop is CASSQRGFYTGELFF. The CDR3 region has the DNA TGTGCCAGCAGCCAGCGGGGGTTTTACACCGGGGAGCTGTTTTTT.

The chain is built from TRBV30 and TRBJ2-7; D possibly corresponds to TRBD2 (6 bases). The CDR3 is 14 amino acids. The V gene's germline CDR1 is GTSNPN and CDR2 SVGIG (reference sequence). V was shortened by 0 bases and J by 0 bases, with 9 bases between the two germline ends. DNA of the CDR3: TGTGCCTGGAGTGTTGGAGGGGTCTCCTACGAGCAGTACTTC. The encoded protein is CAWSVGGVSYEQYF.

Comment on this clone: Other DNA sequences of this sample code for an identical CDR3. The chain is built from TRBV5-1 and TRBJ2-1, with D perhaps matching TRBD1 or TRBD2 (5 bases each). The V gene lost 4 bases and the J gene lost 8 bases, with 10 bases spanning the gap. In germline, CDR1 is SGHRS, CDR2 YFSETQ. This CDR3 region has 12 residues. The CDR3 here is CASSPQGDEQFF. For the CDR3, the DNA is TGCGCCAGCAGCCCCCAGGGAGATGAGCAGTTCTTC.

This clone was recorded a few times. CDR3 coding DNA: TGTGCCAGTCACGGGGGGGCGGGGGAGACCCAGTACTTC. The encoded protein is CASHGGAGETQYF. This chain joins TRBV25-1 and TRBJ2-5; 8 bases line up with TRBD2. V dropped 9 bases and J dropped 5; count of bases not matched to a gene: 8. The CDR3 is 13 amino acids. CDR1 is MGHDK and CDR2 is SYGVNS in the germline V gene.

The gene calls are TRBV7-2 and TRBJ2-1; the match to TRBD2 covers 9 bases. V lost 3 bases, J lost 5 bases, and 2 bases stayed unmatched. CDR1 and CDR2 (germline): SGHTA, FQGNSA. The CDR3 totals 14 residues. The CDR3 nucleotides are TGTGCCAGCAGCTTTCAGCGGGGGGACAATGAGCAGTTCTTC. As protein: CASSFQRGDNEQFF.

The V and J genes are TRBV5-6 and TRBJ2-1; D tentatively reads TRBD1 or TRBD2 (7 bases each). Germline V CDR1 and CDR2: SGHDT, YYEEEE. This CDR3 has 14 amino acids. The V end lost 2 bases, the J end lost 9 bases, and 15 bases lay between the germline ends. CDR3 protein: CASSLREGAVEQFF. Written as DNA, the CDR3 is TGTGCCAGCAGCTTAAGGGAGGGGGCGGTTGAGCAGTTCTTC.

V usage is TRBV7-6 and J usage is TRBJ2-5; D not certain. Germline CDR1 reads SGHVS; CDR2 reads FNYEAQ. The CDR3 length is 12 residues. V was shortened by 1 base and J by 3 bases, with 3 bases between the two germline ends. As DNA, the CDR3 is TGTGCCAGCAGCTTAGAGGAAGAGACCCAGTACTTC. Amino acids: CASSLEEETQYF.

The chain joins TRBV29-1 to TRBJ1-1; 7 bases agree with TRBD1. This CDR3 region has 15 residues. V dropped 4 bases and J dropped 3; count of bases not matched to a gene: 11. Germline-derived CDR1 and CDR2 are SQVTM and ANQGSEA. CDR3 amino acids: CSVAVEGAWDTEAFF. In nucleotides, the CDR3 is TGCAGCGTTGCCGTGGAGGGGGCCTGGGACACTGAAGCTTTCTTT.

In this sample, this clone turned up once. The chain employs TRBV4-1 and TRBJ1-3; 7 nucleotides match TRBD1. V lost 0 bases, J lost 0 bases, and 5 bases stayed unmatched. CDR3 size: 17 residues. The V gene's germline CDR1 is MGHRA and CDR2 YSYEKL. The CDR3 here is CASSQDIAGGSGNTIYF. In DNA, the CDR3 is TGCGCCAGCAGCCAAGATATCGCAGGGGGCTCTGGAAACACCATATATTTT.

The chain joins TRBV19 to TRBJ1-1, with no clear D. The V gene's germline CDR1 is LNHDA and CDR2 SQIVND (reference sequence). Trimming cost V 10 bases and J 3 bases, with 18 bases left between them. This CDR3 region has 14 residues. The DNA of the CDR3 is TGTGCCACTCAATCAAGGAGGATGGACACTGAAGCTTTCTTT. It specifies CATQSRRMDTEAFF.

This chain joins TRBV5-4 and TRBJ2-3, with 11 bases fitting TRBD2. The CDR3 is made up of 15 amino acids. The junction had 6 bases not matched to a gene; V was cut back by 5 bases and J by 4 bases. Germline assignment: CDR1 SGHNT and CDR2 YYREEE (reference sequence). In nucleotides, the CDR3 is TGTGCCAGCAGATCTACTAGCGGGAGCTCAGATACGCAGTATTTT. Translated: CASRSTSGSSDTQYF.

The J gene is TRBJ2-5, the V gene TRBV9, with D uncertain. Germline V gene data show CDR1 as SGDLS and CDR2 as YYNGEE. The CDR3 is 13 residues long. V gave up 3 bases and J gave up 5 bases, with 11 bases separating them. The CDR3 DNA reads as TGTGCCAGCAGCGCCCGCCTCGCGGAGACCCAGTACTTC. It codes for CASSARLAETQYF. Combining the CDR3 with reference TRBV9 and TRBJ2-5 gives the whole variable domain DSGVTQTPKHLITATGQRVTLRCSPRSGDLSVYWYQQSLDQGLQFLIQYYNGEERAKGNILERFSAQQFPDLHSELNLSSLELGDSALYFCASSARLAETQYFGPGTRLLVL.

The chain is built from TRBV18 and TRBJ2-3; no reliable D call. CDR3 length: 13 residues. Germline V gene sequence: CDR1 KGHSH, CDR2 LQKENI. V dropped 3 bases and J dropped 2 bases, with 6 bases sitting between them. CDR3 in amino acids: CASSPLNTDTQYF. The CDR3 bases are TGTGCCAGCTCACCCCTTAACACAGATACGCAGTATTTT.

The V and J genes are TRBV7-8 and TRBJ2-7; 9 bases fit TRBD2. The germline CDR1 and CDR2 sequences are SGHVS and FQNEAQ. This CDR3 contains 16 residues. J lost 5 bases, V lost 0 bases, and 8 bases had no gene match. Here the CDR3 reads CASSLAPSGNLDEQYF. The CDR3 region has the DNA TGTGCCAGCAGCTTAGCACCTAGCGGGAACTTGGACGAGCAGTACTTC.